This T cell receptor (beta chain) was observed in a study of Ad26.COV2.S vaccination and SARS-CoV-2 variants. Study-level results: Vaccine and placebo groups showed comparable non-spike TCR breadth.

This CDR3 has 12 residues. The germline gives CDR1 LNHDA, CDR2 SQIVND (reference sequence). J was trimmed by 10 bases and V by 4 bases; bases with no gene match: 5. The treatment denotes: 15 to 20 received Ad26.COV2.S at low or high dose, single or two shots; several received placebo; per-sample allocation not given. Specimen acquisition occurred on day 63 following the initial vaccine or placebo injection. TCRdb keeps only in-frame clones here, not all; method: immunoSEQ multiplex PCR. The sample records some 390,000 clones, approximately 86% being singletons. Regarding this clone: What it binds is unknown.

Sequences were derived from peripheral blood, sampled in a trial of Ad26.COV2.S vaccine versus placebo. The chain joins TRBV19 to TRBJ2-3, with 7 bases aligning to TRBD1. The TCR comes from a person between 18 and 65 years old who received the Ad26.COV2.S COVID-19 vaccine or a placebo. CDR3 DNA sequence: TGTGCCAGTAGTACACAGGGGATTCCGCAGTATTTT. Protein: CASSTQGIPQYF.